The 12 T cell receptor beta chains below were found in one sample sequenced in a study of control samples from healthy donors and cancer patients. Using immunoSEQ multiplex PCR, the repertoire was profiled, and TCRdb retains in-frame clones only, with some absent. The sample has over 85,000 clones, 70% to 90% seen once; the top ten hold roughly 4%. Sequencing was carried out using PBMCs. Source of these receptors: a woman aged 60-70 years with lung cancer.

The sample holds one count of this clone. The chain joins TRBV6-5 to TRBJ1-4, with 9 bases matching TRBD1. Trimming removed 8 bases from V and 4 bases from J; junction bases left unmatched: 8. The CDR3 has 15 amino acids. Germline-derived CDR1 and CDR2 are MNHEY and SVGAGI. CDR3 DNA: TGTGCCAGCCGAAGGACAGGGGTAAATAATGAAAAACTGTTTTTT. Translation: CASRRTGVNNEKLFF.

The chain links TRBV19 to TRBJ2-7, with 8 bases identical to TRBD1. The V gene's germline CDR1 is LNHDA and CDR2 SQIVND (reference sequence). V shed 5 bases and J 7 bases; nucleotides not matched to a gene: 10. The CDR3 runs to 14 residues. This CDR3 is CASSPSQGAREQYF. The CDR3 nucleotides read TGTGCCAGTAGTCCTAGTCAGGGGGCTCGTGAGCAGTACTTC.

The CDR3 coding sequence is TGTGCCAGCACCCCGACAGGGTCAAGCTCACCCCTCCACTTT. Its translation: CASTPTGSSSPLHF. The V and J genes are TRBV6-2 or TRBV6-3 and TRBJ1-6, with TRBD1 matching 7 bases. The germline CDR1 and CDR2 sequences are MNHEY and SVGEGT. V dropped 7 bases and J dropped 10; count of bases not matched to a gene: 10. The CDR3 runs to 14 residues.

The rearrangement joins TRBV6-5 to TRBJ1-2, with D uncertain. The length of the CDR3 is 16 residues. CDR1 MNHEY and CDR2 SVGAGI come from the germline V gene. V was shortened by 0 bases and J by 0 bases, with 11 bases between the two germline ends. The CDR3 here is CASSYSSLATNYGYTF. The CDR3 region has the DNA TGTGCCAGCAGTTACTCGTCGCTGGCAACTAACTATGGCTACACCTTC.

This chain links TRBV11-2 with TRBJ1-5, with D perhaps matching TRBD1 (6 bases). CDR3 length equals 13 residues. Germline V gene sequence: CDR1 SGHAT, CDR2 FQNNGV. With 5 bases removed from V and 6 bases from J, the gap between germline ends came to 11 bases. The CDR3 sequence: CASSGRGSQPQHF. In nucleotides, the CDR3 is TGTGCCAGCAGCGGCAGGGGTAGTCAGCCCCAGCATTTT.

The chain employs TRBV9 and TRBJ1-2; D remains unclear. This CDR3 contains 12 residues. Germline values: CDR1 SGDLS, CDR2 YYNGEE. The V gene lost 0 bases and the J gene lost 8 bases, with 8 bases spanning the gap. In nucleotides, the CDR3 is TGTGCCAGCAGCGTAGTTGGGTCCGGCTACACCTTC. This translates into CASSVVGSGYTF.

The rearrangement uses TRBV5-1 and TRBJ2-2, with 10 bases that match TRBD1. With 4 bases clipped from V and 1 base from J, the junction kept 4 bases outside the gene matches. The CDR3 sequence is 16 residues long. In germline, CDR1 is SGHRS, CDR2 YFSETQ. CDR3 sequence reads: CASSPWDRGNTGELFF. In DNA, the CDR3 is TGCGCCAGCAGCCCCTGGGACAGGGGGAACACCGGGGAGCTGTTTTTT.

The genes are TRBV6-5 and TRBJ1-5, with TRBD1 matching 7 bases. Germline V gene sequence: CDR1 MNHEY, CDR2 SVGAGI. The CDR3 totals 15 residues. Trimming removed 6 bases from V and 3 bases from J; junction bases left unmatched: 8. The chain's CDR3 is CASRNRGSNNQPQHF. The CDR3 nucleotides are TGTGCCAGCAGGAACAGGGGAAGTAACAATCAGCCCCAGCATTTT.

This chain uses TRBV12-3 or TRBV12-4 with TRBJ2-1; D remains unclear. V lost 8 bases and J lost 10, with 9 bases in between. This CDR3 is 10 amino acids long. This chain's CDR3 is CASGLIEQFF. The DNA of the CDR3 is TGTGCCAGCGGTCTTATAGAGCAGTTCTTC.

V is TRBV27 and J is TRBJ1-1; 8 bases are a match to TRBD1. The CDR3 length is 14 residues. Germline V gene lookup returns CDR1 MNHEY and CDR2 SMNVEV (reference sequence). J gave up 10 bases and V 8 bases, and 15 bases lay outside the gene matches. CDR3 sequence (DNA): TGTGCCAGCGGGCCGTTCCCCGACAGGGGTGGAGCTTTCTTT. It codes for CASGPFPDRGGAFF.

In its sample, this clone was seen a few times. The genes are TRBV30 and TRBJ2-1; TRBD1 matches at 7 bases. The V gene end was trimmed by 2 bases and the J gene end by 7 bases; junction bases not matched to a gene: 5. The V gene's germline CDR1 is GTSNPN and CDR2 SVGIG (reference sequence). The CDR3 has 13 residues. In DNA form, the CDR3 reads TGTGCCTGGAGTAGGGGGCGCGAGAATGAGCAGTTCTTC. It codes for CAWSRGRENEQFF.

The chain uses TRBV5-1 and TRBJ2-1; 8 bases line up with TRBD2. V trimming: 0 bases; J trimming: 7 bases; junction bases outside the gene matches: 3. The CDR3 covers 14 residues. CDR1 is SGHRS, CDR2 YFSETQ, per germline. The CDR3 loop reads CASSLDSGGNEQFF. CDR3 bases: TGCGCCAGCAGCTTGGACAGCGGGGGTAATGAGCAGTTCTTC. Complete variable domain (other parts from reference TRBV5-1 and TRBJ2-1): KAGVTQTPRYLIKTRGQQVTLSCSPISGHRSVSWYQQTPGQGLQFLFEYFSETQRNKGNFPGRFSGRQFSNSRSEMNVSTLELGDSALYLCASSLDSGGNEQFFGPGTRLTVL.